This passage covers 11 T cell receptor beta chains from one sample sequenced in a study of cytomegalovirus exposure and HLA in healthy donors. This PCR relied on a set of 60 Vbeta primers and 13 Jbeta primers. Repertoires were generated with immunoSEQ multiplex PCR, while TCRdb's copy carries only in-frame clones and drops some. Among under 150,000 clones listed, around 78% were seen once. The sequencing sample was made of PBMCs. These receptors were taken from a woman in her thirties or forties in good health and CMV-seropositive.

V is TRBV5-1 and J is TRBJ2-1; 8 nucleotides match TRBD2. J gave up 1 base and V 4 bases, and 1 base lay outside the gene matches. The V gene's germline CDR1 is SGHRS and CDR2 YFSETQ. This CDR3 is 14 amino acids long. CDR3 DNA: TGCGCCAGCAGCGGGACTAGTTCCTACAATGAGCAGTTCTTC. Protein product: CASSGTSSYNEQFF. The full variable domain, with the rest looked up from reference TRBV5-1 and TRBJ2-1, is KAGVTQTPRYLIKTRGQQVTLSCSPISGHRSVSWYQQTPGQGLQFLFEYFSETQRNKGNFPGRFSGRQFSNSRSEMNVSTLELGDSALYLCASSGTSSYNEQFFGPGTRLTVL.

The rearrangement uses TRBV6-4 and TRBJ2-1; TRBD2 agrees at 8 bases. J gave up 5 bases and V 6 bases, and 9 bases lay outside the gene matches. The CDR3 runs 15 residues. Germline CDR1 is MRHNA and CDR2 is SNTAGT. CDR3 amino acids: CASSVLAGKNNEQFF. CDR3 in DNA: TGTGCCAGCAGCGTTTTAGCGGGAAAGAACAATGAGCAGTTCTTC.

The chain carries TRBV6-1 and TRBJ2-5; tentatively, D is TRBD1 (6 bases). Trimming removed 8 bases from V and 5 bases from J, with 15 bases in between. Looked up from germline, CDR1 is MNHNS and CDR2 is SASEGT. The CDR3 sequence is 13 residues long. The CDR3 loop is CASGRFQGETQYF. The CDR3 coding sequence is TGTGCCAGCGGTCGGTTTCAGGGGGAGACCCAGTACTTC.

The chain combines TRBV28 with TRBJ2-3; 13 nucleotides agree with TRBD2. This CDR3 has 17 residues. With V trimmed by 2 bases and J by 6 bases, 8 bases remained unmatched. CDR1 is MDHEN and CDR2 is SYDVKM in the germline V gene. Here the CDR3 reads CASSLSLLAGGWDTQYF. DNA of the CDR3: TGTGCCAGCAGTTTAAGTCTACTAGCGGGAGGGTGGGATACGCAGTATTTT. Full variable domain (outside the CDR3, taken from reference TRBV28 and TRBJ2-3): DVKVTQSSRYLVKRTGEKVFLECVQDMDHENMFWYRQDPGLGLRLIYFSYDVKMKEKGDIPEGYSVSREKKERFSLILESASTNQTSMYLCASSLSLLAGGWDTQYFGPGTRLTVL.

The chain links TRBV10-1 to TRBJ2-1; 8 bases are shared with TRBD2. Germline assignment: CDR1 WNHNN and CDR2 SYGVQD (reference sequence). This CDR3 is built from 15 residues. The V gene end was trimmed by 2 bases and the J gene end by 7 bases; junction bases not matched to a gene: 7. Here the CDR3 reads CASSERGLGENEQFF. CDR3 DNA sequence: TGCGCCAGCAGTGAGAGGGGACTAGGGGAGAATGAGCAGTTCTTC.

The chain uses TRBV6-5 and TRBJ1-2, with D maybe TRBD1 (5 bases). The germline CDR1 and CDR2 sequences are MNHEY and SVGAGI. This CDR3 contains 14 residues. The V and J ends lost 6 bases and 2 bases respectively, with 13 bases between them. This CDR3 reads CASRDFGGNYGYTF. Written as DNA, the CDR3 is TGTGCCAGCAGGGATTTCGGGGGGAACTATGGCTACACCTTC.

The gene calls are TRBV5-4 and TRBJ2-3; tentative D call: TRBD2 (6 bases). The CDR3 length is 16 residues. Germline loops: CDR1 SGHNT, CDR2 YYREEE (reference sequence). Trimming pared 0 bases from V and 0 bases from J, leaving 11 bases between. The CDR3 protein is CASSLALATSTDTQYF. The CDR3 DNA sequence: TGTGCCAGCAGCTTGGCGCTAGCGACTAGCACAGATACGCAGTATTTT. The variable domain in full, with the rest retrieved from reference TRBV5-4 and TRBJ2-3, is ETGVTQSPTHLIKTRGQQVTLRCSSQSGHNTVSWYQQALGQGPQFIFQYYREEENGRGNFPPRFSGLQFPNYSSELNVNALELDDSALYLCASSLALATSTDTQYFGPGTRLTVL.

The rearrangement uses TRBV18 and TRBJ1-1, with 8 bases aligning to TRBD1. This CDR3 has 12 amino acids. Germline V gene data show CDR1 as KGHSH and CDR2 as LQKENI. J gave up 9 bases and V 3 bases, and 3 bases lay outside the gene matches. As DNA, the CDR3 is TGTGCCAGCTCACCGGACAGGGCGCAAGCTTTCTTT. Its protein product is CASSPDRAQAFF. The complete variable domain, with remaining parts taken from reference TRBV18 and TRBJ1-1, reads NAGVMQNPRHLVRRRGQEARLRCSPMKGHSHVYWYRQLPEEGLKFMVYLQKENIIDESGMPKERFSAEFPKEGPSILRIQQVVRGDSAAYFCASSPDRAQAFFGQGTRLTVV.

The DNA of the CDR3 is TGTGCCAGCAGCTTAATGGGACTAGCGGGACGGGATGAGCAGTTCTTC. Protein sequence: CASSLMGLAGRDEQFF. The rearrangement links TRBV7-6 to TRBJ2-1; 13 bases match TRBD2. Germline V gives CDR1 SGHVS, CDR2 FNYEAQ. The CDR3 contains 16 residues. The trim removed 2 bases at V and 8 bases at J, leaving 6 bases unmatched.

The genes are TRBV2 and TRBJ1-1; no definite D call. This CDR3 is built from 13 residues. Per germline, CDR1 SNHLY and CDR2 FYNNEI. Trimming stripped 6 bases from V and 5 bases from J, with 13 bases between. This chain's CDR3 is CASSGEDETEAFF. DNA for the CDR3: TGTGCCAGCAGCGGGGAAGACGAAACTGAAGCTTTCTTT.

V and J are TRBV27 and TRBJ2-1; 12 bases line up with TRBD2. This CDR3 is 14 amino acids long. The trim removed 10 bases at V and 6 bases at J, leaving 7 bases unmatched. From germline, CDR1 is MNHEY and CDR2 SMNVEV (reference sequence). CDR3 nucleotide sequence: TGTGCCACTAGACTAGCGGGGGCTTCCAATGAGCAGTTCTTC. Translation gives CATRLAGASNEQFF.